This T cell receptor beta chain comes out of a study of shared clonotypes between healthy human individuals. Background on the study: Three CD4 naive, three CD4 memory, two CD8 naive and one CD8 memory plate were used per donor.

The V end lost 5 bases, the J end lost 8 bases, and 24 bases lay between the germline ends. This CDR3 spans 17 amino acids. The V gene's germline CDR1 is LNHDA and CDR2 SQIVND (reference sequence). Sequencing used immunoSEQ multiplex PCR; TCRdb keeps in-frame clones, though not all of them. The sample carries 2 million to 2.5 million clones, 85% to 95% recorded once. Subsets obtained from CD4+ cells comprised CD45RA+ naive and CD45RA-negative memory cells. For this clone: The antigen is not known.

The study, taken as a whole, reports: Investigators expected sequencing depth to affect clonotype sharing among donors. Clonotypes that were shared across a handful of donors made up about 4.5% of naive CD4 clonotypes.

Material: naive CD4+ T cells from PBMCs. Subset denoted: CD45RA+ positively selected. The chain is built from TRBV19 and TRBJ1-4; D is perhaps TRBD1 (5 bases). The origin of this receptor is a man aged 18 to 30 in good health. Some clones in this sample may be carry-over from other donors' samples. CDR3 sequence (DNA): TGTGCCAGTAGTTCCCCCCGGGACCCCAAGGGAGGAGAAAAACTGTTTTTT. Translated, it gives CASSSPRDPKGGEKLFF.